The rows below give T cell receptor beta chains drawn from one sample of a study of T cell changes during pregnancy in multiple sclerosis. Here immunoSEQ multiplex PCR was the method, and the copy in TCRdb shows in-frame clones only, minus some. The table lists 72,000 or so clones, around 93% of them singletons. The sample consisted of peripheral blood, taken in the second trimester of pregnancy. These receptors were obtained from a female donor with multiple sclerosis, enrolled in a pregnancy study. Each CDR3 is given with its conserved first and last residue. A D gene is named only where the DNA matches it firmly. Clone size is stated in some rows and not others, as once, few, many or a class when expanded.

size	V	J	D	CDR3	DNA
.	TRBV5-1	TRBJ2-5	TRBD2	CASSRDGGYQETQYF	TGCGCCAGCAGTCGTGACGGGGGGTACCAAGAGACCCAGTACTTC
.	TRBV19	TRBJ1-5	.	CASSPTGNTNQPQHF	TGTGCCAGTAGCCCCACGGGAAATACTAATCAGCCCCAGCATTTT
.	TRBV2	TRBJ1-2	TRBD1	CASSDLSGGQGYTF	TGTGCCAGCAGTGATCTATCAGGGGGCCAGGGCTACACCTTC
.	TRBV25-1	TRBJ2-5	.	CASGSTGEKTQYF	TGTGCCAGCGGTTCGACAGGCGAGAAGACCCAGTACTTC
.	TRBV19	TRBJ2-1	TRBD2	CASSMEGGAYNEQFF	TGTGCCAGTAGTATGGAGGGAGGGGCCTACAATGAGCAGTTCTTC
.	TRBV9	TRBJ1-1	.	CASSVAMNTEAFF	TGTGCCAGCAGCGTAGCCATGAACACTGAAGCTTTCTTT
.	TRBV13	TRBJ2-3	TRBD2	CASSWTSGGPTSTDTQYF	TGTGCCAGCAGCTGGACTAGCGGGGGGCCTACTAGCACAGATACGCAGTATTTT
.	TRBV11-2	TRBJ2-4	.	CASTSPGVRPQNIQYF	TGTGCCAGCACCTCGCCGGGGGTCAGGCCTCAGAACATTCAGTACTTC
.	TRBV7-9	TRBJ2-3	TRBD2	CASSFGLAGVKSSTDTQYF	TGTGCCAGCAGCTTCGGACTAGCGGGCGTTAAATCTAGCACAGATACGCAGTATTTT
few	TRBV5-1	TRBJ2-7	.	CASRQNLGAYEQYF	TGCGCCAGCAGACAAAACCTAGGAGCCTACGAGCAGTACTTC
.	TRBV5-5	TRBJ1-2	.	CASDPGQGLAYGYTF	TGTGCCAGCGACCCCGGGCAGGGGTTAGCCTATGGCTACACCTTC
.	TRBV7-2	TRBJ2-7	TRBD2	CASSFSGGSSSYEQYF	TGTGCCAGCAGCTTCAGCGGGGGATCGAGCTCCTACGAGCAGTACTTC
.	TRBV7-9	TRBJ2-1	.	CASSLGLLEQFF	TGTGCCAGCAGCTTAGGTCTTCTTGAGCAGTTCTTC
.	TRBV2	TRBJ1-2	TRBD1	CASSESPGTGNYGYTF	TGTGCCAGCAGTGAATCCCCAGGGACAGGGAACTATGGCTACACCTTC
once	TRBV19	TRBJ1-5	.	CASSTGGSNQPQHF	TGTGCCAGTAGTACTGGGGGCAGCAATCAGCCCCAGCATTTT
.	TRBV19	TRBJ2-7	TRBD2	CASKGTSGRSSYEQYF	TGTGCCAGTAAGGGGACTAGCGGGCGAAGCTCCTACGAGCAGTACTTC
.	TRBV4-1	TRBJ2-6	.	CASSQTAASGANVLTF	TGCGCCAGCAGCCAAACCGCGGCCTCTGGGGCCAACGTCCTGACTTTC
once	TRBV10-3	TRBJ2-7	TRBD2	CAISWSGGSHEQYF	TGTGCCATCAGCTGGAGCGGGGGGTCCCACGAGCAGTACTTC
.	TRBV11-1	TRBJ1-6	.	CASSLGAQNSPLHF	TGTGCCAGCAGCTTAGGGGCACAGAATTCACCCCTCCACTTT
.	TRBV10-3	TRBJ1-4	.	CASKGQGDEKLFF	TGTGCCAGTAAAGGTCAGGGCGATGAAAAACTGTTTTTT
.	TRBV2	TRBJ1-5	.	CASSGEAKKDKNQPQHF	TGTGCCAGCAGTGGTGAGGCGAAAAAGGATAAAAATCAGCCCCAGCATTTT
few	TRBV2	TRBJ1-1	.	CASSVSGSNTEAFF	TGTGCCAGCAGTGTGTCGGGATCGAACACTGAAGCTTTCTTT
.	TRBV28	TRBJ2-1	.	CASNLRPSSYNEQFF	TGTGCCAGCAACTTGCGGCCTAGCTCCTACAATGAGCAGTTCTTC
.	TRBV7-2	TRBJ1-5	.	CASSLWGRQPQHF	TGTGCCAGCAGCCTTTGGGGGCGTCAGCCCCAGCATTTT
.	TRBV7-9	TRBJ2-1	TRBD1	CASSLGVGQGRNEQFF	TGTGCCAGCAGCTTAGGTGTGGGACAGGGTAGGAATGAGCAGTTCTTC
.	TRBV7-9	TRBJ2-7	TRBD2	CASSLSSGGLLGYEQYF	TGTGCCAGCAGCTTAAGTAGCGGGGGCCTCTTGGGCTACGAGCAGTACTTC
.	TRBV4-2	TRBJ1-1	.	CASSRDLEGTEAFF	TGTGCCAGCAGCCGAGACCTAGAGGGCACTGAAGCTTTCTTT
.	TRBV7-3	TRBJ1-1	.	CASSFQSDTEAFF	TGTGCCAGCAGCTTTCAATCGGACACTGAAGCTTTCTTT
.	TRBV2	TRBJ1-1	TRBD1	CATKDRGYTEAFF	TGTGCCACGAAGGACAGGGGCTACACTGAAGCTTTCTTT
.	TRBV5-1	TRBJ2-6	.	CASMTSSGANVLTF	TGCGCCAGCATGACTAGCTCTGGGGCCAACGTCCTGACTTTC
.	TRBV2	TRBJ1-6	.	CASSLLETNSPLHF	TGTGCCAGCAGTCTACTGGAGACTAATTCACCCCTCCACTTT
.	TRBV5-8	TRBJ2-1	TRBD1	CASSPRDRRVDEQFF	TGTGCCAGCAGCCCCCGGGACAGGCGGGTCGATGAGCAGTTCTTC
.	TRBV4-1	TRBJ2-7	.	CASSRDTSSYEQYF	TGCGCCAGCAGCCGGGACACCAGCTCCTACGAGCAGTACTTC
.	TRBV7-3	TRBJ1-6	TRBD1	CASSLRQGSPLHF	TGTGCCAGCAGCTTAAGACAGGGCTCACCCCTCCACTTT
.	TRBV4-1	TRBJ2-7	.	CASSHSRGTYEQYF	TGCGCCAGCAGCCACTCTAGAGGGACCTACGAGCAGTACTTC
.	TRBV15	TRBJ2-5	TRBD2	CATSRGRRTSGGEETQYF	TGTGCCACCAGCAGAGGGAGAAGGACTAGCGGGGGGGAAGAGACCCAGTACTTC
.	TRBV27	TRBJ2-7	.	CASSSMPKGFEQYF	TGTGCCAGCAGTTCCATGCCCAAGGGGTTCGAGCAGTACTTC
.	TRBV2	TRBJ2-1	.	CASRARGTSYNEQFF	TGTGCCAGCAGGGCCAGGGGTACATCCTACAATGAGCAGTTCTTC
.	TRBV27	TRBJ2-7	TRBD2	CASSASGRIYEQYF	TGTGCCAGCAGTGCAAGCGGGAGGATCTACGAGCAGTACTTC
.	TRBV15	TRBJ1-5	TRBD1	CATSRGAGTGEQPQHF	TGTGCCACCAGCAGAGGCGCCGGGACAGGGGAACAGCCCCAGCATTTT
.	TRBV27	TRBJ2-1	TRBD1	CASMVTGDRAYNEQFF	TGTGCCAGCATGGTGACTGGGGACAGGGCATACAATGAGCAGTTCTTC